This T cell receptor (beta chain) was observed in a study of blood T cell repertoires in COVID-19. Across the whole study: The cDNA or gDNA used as material had been derived from T cells, B-cell-depleted T cells, or PBMCs.

The V and J ends lost 3 bases and 4 bases respectively, with 13 bases between them. The germline CDR1 and CDR2 sequences are SNHLY and FYNNEI. This CDR3 is 15 amino acids long. The method was immunoSEQ multiplex PCR; TCRdb's version includes in-frame clones alone and lacks a portion of them. The sample lists approximately 280,000 clones; about 89% were seen once. The TCR was taken from a man aged 40-49 years with acute or convalescent COVID-19. Sequences were obtained from peripheral blood. The chain is built from TRBV2 and TRBJ2-1; D perhaps matches TRBD1 (5 bases). CDR3 residues: CASSEEQAAYNEQFF. In DNA, the CDR3 is TGTGCCAGCAGTGAGGAACAGGCCGCGTACAATGAGCAGTTCTTC.